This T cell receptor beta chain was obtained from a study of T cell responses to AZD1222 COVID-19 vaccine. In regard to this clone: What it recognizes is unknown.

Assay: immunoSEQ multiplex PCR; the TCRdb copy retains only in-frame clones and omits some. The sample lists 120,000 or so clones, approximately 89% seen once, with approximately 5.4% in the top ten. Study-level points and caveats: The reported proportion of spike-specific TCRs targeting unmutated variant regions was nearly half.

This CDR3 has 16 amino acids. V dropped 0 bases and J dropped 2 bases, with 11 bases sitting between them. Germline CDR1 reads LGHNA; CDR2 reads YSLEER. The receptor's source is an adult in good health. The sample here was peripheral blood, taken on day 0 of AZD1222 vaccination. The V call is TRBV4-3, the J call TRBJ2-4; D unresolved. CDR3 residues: CASSQDWPQTKNIQYF. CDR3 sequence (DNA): TGCGCCAGCAGCCAAGATTGGCCGCAAACCAAAAACATTCAGTACTTC.